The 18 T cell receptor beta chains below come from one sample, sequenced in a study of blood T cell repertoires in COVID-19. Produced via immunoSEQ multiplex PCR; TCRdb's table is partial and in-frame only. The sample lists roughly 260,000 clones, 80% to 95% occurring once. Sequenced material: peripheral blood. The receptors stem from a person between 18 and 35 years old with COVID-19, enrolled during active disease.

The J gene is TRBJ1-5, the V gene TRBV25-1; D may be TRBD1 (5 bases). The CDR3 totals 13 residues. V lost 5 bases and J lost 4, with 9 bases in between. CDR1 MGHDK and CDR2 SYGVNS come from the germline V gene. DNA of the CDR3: TGTGCCAGCAGTTTGACAGAGAATCAGCCCCAGCATTTT. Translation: CASSLTENQPQHF. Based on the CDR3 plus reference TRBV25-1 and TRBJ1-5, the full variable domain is EADIYQTPRYLVIGTGKKITLECSQTMGHDKMYWYQQDPGMELHLIHYSYGVNSTEKGDLSSESTVSRIRTEHFPLTLESARPSHTSQYLCASSLTENQPQHFGDGTRLSIL.

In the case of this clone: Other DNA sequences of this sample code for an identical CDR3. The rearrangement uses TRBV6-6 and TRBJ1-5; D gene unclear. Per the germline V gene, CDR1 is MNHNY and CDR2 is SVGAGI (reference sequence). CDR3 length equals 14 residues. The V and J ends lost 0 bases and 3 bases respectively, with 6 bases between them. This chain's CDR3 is CASSYSEDNQPQHF. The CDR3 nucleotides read TGTGCCAGCAGTTACTCTGAGGACAATCAGCCCCAGCATTTT.

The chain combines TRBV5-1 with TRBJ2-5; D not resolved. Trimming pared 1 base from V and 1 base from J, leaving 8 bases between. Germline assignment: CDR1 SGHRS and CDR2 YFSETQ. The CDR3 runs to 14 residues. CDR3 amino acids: CASSLISGQETQYF. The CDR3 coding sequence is TGCGCCAGCAGCTTGATTTCAGGCCAAGAGACCCAGTACTTC.

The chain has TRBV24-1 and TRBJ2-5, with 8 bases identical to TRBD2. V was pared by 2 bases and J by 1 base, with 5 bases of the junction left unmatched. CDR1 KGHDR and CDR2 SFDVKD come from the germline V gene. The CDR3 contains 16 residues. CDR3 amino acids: CATSDSLAGLQETQYF. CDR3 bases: TGTGCCACCAGTGATTCCCTAGCGGGCCTCCAAGAGACCCAGTACTTC.

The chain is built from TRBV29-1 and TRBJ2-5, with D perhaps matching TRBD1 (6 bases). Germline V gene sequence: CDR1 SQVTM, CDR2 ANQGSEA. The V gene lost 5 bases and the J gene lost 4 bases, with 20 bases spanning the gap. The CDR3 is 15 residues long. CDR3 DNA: TGCAGCGTTCCCCCCGGTGCAGGGGCGGGAGAGACCCAGTACTTC. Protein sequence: CSVPPGAGAGETQYF.

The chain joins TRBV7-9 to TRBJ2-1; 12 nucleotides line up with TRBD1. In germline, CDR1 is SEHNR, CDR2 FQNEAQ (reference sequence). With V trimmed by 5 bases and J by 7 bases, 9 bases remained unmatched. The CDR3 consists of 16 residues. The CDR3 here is CASSLRGQGALNEQFF. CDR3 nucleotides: TGTGCCAGCAGCCTCCGGGGACAGGGGGCGCTGAATGAGCAGTTCTTC.

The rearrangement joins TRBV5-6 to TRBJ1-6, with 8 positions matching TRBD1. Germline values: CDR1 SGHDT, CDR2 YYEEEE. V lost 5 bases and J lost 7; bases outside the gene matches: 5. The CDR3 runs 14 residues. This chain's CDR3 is CASSSGQVNSPLHF. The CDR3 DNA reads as TGTGCCAGCAGTTCGGGACAGGTCAATTCACCCCTCCACTTT.

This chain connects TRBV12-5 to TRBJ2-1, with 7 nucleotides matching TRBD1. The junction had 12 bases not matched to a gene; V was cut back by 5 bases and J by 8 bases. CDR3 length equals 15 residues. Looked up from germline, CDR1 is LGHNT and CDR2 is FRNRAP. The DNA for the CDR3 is TGTGCTAGTGGTCTGACAGGGATCAGCGACCATGAGCAGTTCTTC. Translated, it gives CASGLTGISDHEQFF. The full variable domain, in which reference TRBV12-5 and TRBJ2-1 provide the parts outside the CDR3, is DARVTQTPRHKVTEMGQEVTMRCQPILGHNTVFWYRQTMMQGLELLAYFRNRAPLDDSGMPKDRFSAEMPDATLATLKIQPSEPRDSAVYFCASGLTGISDHEQFFGPGTRLTVL.

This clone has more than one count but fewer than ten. CDR3 DNA: TGTGCCAGCAGTTCCAGATTAAATGAAAAACTGTTTTTT. Protein product: CASSSRLNEKLFF. The genes are TRBV12-3 or TRBV12-4 and TRBJ1-4; D gene unclear. The germline V and J ends were trimmed by 4 bases and 5 bases, with 8 bases remaining between them. This CDR3 has 13 residues.

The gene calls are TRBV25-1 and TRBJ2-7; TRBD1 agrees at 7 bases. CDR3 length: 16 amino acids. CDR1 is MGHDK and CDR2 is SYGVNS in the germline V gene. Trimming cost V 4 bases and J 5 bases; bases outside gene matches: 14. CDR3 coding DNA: TGTGCCAGCAGTGCCAAACAGGGGAGCAGGCCCGACGAGCAGTACTTC. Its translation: CASSAKQGSRPDEQYF.

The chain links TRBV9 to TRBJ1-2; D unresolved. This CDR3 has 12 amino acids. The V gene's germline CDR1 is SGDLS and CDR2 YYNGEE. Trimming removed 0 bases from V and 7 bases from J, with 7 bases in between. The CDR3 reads CASSVEGGGYTF. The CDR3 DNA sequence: TGTGCCAGCAGCGTAGAGGGAGGTGGCTACACCTTC.

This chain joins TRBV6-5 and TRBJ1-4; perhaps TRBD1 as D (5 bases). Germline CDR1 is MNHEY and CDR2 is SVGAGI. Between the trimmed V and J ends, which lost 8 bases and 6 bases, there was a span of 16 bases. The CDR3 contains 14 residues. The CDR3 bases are TGTGCCAGCTTATCTAGGGGTACGGATGAAAAACTGTTTTTT. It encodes CASLSRGTDEKLFF.

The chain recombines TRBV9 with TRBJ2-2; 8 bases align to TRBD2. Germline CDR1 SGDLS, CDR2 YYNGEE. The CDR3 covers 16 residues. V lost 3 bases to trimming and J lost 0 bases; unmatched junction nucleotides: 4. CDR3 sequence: CASSGTSFSNTGELFF. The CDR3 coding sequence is TGTGCCAGCAGCGGGACTAGCTTTTCGAACACCGGGGAGCTGTTTTTT. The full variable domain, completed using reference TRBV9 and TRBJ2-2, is DSGVTQTPKHLITATGQRVTLRCSPRSGDLSVYWYQQSLDQGLQFLIQYYNGEERAKGNILERFSAQQFPDLHSELNLSSLELGDSALYFCASSGTSFSNTGELFFGEGSRLTVL.

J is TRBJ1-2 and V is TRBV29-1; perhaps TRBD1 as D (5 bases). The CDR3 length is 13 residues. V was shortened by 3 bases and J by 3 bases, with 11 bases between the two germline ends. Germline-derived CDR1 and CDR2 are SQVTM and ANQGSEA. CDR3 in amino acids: CSVDTGAYYGYTF. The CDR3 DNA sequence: TGCAGCGTTGATACAGGAGCCTACTATGGCTACACCTTC.

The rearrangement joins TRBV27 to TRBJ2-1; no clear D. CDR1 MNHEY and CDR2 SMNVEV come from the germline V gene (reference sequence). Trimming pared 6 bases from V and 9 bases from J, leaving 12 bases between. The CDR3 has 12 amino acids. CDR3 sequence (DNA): TGTGCCAGCAGACCGAAGGCAGGTGAGCAGTTCTTC. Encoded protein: CASRPKAGEQFF.

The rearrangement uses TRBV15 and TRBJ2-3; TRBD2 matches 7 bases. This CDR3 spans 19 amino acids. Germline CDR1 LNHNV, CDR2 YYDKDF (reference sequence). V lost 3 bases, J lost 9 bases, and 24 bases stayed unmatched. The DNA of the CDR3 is TGTGCCACCAGCAGTTCCGCCAGACTCCCCGGGGGAGGGCTCGAGACGCAGTATTTT. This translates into CATSSSARLPGGGLETQYF.

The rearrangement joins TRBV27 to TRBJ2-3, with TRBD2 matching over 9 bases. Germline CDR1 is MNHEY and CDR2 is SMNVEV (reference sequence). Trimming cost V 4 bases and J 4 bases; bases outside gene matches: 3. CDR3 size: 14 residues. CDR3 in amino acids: CASSSRTSADTQYF. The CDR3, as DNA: TGTGCCAGCAGTTCACGGACTAGCGCAGATACGCAGTATTTT.

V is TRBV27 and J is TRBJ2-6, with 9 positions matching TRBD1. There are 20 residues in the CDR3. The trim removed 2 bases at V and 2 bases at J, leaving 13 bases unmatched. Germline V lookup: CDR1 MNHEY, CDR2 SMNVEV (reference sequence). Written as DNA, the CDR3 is TGTGCCAGCAGTTTAAGAGGCCAACAGGGGGCGCGTCCTGGGGCCAACGTCCTGACTTTC. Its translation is CASSLRGQQGARPGANVLTF.